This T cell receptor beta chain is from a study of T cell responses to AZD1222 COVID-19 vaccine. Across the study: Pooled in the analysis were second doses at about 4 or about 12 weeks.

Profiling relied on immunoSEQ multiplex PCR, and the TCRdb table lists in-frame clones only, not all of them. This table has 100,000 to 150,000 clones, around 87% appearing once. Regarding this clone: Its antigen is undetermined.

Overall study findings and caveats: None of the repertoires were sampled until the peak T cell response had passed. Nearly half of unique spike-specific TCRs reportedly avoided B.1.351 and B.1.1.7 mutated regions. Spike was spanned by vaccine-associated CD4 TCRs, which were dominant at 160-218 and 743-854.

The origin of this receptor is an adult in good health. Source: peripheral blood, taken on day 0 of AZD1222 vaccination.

The CDR3 spells CASSYGRAGAKNIQYF. Here the CDR3 DNA reads TGTGCCAGCAGTTACGGCAGGGCAGGAGCCAAAAACATTCAGTACTTC. V usage is TRBV6-5 and J usage is TRBJ2-4, with D tentatively TRBD1 (5 bases). V lost 2 bases and J lost 0, with 11 bases in between. The CDR3 contains 16 residues. Germline assignment: CDR1 MNHEY and CDR2 SVGAGI.